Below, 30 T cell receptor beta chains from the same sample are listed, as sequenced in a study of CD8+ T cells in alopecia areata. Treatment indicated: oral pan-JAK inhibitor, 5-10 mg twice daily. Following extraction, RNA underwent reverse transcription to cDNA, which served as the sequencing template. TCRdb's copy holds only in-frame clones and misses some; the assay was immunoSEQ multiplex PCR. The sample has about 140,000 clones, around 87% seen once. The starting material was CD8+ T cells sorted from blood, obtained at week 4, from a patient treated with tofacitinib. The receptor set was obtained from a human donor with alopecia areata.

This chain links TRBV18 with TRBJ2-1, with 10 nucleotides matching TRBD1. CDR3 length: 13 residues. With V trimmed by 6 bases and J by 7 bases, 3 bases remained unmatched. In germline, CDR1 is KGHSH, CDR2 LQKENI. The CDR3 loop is CASSLDRGNEQFF. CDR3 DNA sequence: TGTGCCAGCTCTTTGGACAGGGGGAATGAGCAGTTCTTC.

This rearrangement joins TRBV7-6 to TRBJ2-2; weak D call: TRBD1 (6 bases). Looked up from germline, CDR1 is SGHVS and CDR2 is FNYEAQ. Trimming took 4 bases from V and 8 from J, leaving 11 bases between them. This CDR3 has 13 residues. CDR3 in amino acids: CASSSGAWGELFF. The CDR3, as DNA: TGTGCCAGCAGCTCAGGGGCGTGGGGGGAGCTGTTTTTT.

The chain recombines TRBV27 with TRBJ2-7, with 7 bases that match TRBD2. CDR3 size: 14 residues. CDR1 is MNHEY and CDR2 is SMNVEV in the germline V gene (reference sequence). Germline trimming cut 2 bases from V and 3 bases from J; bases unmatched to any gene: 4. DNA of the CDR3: TGTGCCAGCAGTTTACCCGGGAGGTTCTACGAGCAGTACTTC. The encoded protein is CASSLPGRFYEQYF.

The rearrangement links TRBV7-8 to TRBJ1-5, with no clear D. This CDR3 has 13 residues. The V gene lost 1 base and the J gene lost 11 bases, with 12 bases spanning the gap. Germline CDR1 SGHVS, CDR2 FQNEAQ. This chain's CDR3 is CASSLVGSRAQHF. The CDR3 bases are TGTGCCAGCAGCTTAGTTGGGTCCCGGGCCCAGCATTTT.

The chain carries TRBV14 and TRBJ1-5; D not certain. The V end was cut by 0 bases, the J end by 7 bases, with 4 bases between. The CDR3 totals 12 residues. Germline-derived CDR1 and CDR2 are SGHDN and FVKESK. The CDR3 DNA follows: TGTGCCAGCAGCCAAGAGGGACAGCCCCAGCATTTT. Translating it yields CASSQEGQPQHF. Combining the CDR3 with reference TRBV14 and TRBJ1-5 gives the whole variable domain EAGVTQFPSHSVIEKGQTVTLRCDPISGHDNLYWYRRVMGKEIKFLLHFVKESKQDESGMPNNRFLAERTGGTYSTLKVQPAELEDSGVYFCASSQEGQPQHFGDGTRLSIL.

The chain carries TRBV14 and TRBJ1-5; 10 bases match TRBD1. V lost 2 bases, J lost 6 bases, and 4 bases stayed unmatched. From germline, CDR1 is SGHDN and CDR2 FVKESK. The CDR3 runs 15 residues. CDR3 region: CASSQTGTGVQPQHF. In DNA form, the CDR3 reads TGTGCCAGCAGCCAAACCGGGACAGGGGTTCAGCCCCAGCATTTT.

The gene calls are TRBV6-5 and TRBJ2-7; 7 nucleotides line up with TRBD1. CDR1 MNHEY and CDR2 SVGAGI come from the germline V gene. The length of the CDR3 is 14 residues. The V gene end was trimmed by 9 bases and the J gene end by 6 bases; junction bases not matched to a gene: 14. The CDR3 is CASSPDRAWGEQYF. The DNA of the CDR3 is TGTGCCAGTTCCCCCGACAGGGCTTGGGGCGAGCAGTACTTC.

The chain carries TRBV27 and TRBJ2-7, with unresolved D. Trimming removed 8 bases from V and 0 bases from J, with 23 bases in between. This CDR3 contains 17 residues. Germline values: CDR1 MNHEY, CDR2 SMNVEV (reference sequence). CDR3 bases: TGTGCCAGCCCGTTTGGCAATGGGGATAAGAGCTCCTACGAGCAGTACTTC. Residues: CASPFGNGDKSSYEQYF.

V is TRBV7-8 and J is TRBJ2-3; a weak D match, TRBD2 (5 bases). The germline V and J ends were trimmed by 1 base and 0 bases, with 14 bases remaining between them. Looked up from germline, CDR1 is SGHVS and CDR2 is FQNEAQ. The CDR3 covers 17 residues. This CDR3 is CASSLDFLALSTDTQYF. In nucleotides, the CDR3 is TGTGCCAGCAGCTTAGATTTCCTAGCTCTAAGCACAGATACGCAGTATTTT.

CDR3 residues: CASRSSGANVLTF. In nucleotides, the CDR3 is TGTGCCAGCCGGAGCTCTGGGGCCAACGTCCTGACTTTC. This sequence joins TRBV27 and TRBJ2-6; D is uncertain. Deletions cut 8 bases from V and 0 bases from J, with 5 bases between. Germline-derived CDR1 and CDR2 are MNHEY and SMNVEV (reference sequence). CDR3 length: 13 residues.

The CDR3 loop reads CASSESRDPGANVLTF. DNA of the CDR3: TGTGCCAGCAGTGAATCCCGGGACCCTGGGGCCAACGTCCTGACTTTC. The rearrangement joins TRBV25-1 to TRBJ2-6; D might be TRBD1 or TRBD2, each matching 5 bases. Germline values: CDR1 MGHDK, CDR2 SYGVNS. V was cut by 1 base and J by 2 bases, with 9 bases left in between. This CDR3 spans 16 amino acids. Looking up the rest from reference TRBV25-1 and TRBJ2-6 gives the full variable domain: EADIYQTPRYLVIGTGKKITLECSQTMGHDKMYWYQQDPGMELHLIHYSYGVNSTEKGDLSSESTVSRIRTEHFPLTLESARPSHTSQYLCASSESRDPGANVLTFGAGSRLTVL.

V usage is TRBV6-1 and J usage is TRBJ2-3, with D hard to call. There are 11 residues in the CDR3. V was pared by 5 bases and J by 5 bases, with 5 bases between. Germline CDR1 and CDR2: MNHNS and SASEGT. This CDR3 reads CASSSGDTQYF. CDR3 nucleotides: TGTGCCAGCAGTTCCGGAGATACGCAGTATTTT.

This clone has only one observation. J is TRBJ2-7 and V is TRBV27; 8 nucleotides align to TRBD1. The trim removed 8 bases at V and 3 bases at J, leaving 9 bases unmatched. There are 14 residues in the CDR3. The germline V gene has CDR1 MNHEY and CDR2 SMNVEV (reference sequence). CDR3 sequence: CASQSGTGYYEQYF. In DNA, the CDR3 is TGTGCCAGCCAATCCGGGACAGGTTACTACGAGCAGTACTTC.

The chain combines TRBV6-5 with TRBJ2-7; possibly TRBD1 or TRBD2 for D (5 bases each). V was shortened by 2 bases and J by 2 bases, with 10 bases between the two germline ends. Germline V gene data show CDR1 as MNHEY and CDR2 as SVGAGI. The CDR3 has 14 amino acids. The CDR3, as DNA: TGTGCCAGCAGTTACGGGACCTACGCCTACGAGCAGTACTTC. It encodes CASSYGTYAYEQYF.

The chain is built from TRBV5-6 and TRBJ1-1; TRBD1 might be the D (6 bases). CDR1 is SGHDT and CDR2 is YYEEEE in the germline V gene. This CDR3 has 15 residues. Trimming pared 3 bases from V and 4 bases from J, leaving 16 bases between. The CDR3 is CASSSTGIFSTEAFF. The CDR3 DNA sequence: TGTGCCAGCAGCTCAACAGGGATTTTTAGCACTGAAGCTTTCTTT.

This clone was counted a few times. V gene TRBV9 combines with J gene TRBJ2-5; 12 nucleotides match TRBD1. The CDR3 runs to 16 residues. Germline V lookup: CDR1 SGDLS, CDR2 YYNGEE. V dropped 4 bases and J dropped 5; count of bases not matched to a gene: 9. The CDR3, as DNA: TGTGCCAGCAGCATCAGGGACAGGGGGCTTGGGGAGACCCAGTACTTC. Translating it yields CASSIRDRGLGETQYF.

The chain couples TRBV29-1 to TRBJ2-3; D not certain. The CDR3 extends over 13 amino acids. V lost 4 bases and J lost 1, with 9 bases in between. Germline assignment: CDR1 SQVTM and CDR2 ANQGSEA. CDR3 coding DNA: TGCAGCGTTGTCGAAAGAGGCACAGATACGCAGTATTTT. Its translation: CSVVERGTDTQYF.

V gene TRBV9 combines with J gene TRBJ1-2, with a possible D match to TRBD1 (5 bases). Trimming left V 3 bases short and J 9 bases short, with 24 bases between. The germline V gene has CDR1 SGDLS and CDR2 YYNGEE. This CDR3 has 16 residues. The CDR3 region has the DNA TGTGCCAGCAGCGCCTCCCGGGGCGGTGGTCTTAGGAGCTACACCTTC. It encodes CASSASRGGGLRSYTF. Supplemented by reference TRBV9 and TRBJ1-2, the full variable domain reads DSGVTQTPKHLITATGQRVTLRCSPRSGDLSVYWYQQSLDQGLQFLIQYYNGEERAKGNILERFSAQQFPDLHSELNLSSLELGDSALYFCASSASRGGGLRSYTFGSGTRLTVV.

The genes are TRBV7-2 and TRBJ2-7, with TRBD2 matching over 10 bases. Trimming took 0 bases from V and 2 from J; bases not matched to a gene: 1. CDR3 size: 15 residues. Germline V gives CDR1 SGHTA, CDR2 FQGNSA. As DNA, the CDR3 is TGTGCCAGCAGCTTAGCAGCGGGGGGGACCTACGAGCAGTACTTC. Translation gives CASSLAAGGTYEQYF.

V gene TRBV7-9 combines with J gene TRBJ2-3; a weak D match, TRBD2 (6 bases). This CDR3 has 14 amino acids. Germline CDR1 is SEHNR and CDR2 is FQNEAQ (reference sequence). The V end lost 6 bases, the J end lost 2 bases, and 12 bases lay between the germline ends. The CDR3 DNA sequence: TGTGCCAGCAGGCAAACTAGCTACACAGATACGCAGTATTTT. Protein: CASRQTSYTDTQYF.

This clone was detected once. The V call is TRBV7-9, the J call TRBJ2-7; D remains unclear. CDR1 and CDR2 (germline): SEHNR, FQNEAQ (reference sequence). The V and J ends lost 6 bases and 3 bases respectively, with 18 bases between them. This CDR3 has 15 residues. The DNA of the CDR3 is TGTGCCAGCAGTTATTCCCCCCGAAATTACTACGAGCAGTACTTC. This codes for CASSYSPRNYYEQYF. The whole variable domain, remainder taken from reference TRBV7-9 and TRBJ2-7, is DTGVSQNPRHKITKRGQNVTFRCDPISEHNRLYWYRQTLGQGPEFLTYFQNEAQLEKSRLLSDRFSAERPKGSFSTLEIQRTEQGDSAMYLCASSYSPRNYYEQYFGPGTRLTVT.

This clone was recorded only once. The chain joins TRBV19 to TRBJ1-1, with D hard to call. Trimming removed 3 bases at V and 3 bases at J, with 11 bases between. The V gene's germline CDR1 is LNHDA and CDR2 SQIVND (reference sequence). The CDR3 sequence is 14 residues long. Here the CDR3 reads CASSISVSYTEAFF. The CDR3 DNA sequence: TGTGCCAGTAGTATTTCCGTCAGCTACACTGAAGCTTTCTTT.

For the CDR3, the DNA is TGTGCCTGGAGTGGGGACAGGGGAGGCAAGACCCAGTACTTC. It translates to CAWSGDRGGKTQYF. The genes are TRBV30 and TRBJ2-5, with TRBD1 matching over 10 bases. With V trimmed by 1 base and J by 6 bases, 5 bases remained unmatched. The CDR3 has 14 amino acids. Germline V CDR1 and CDR2: GTSNPN, SVGIG (reference sequence).

CDR3 loop: CASRTLADVDTQYF. As DNA, the CDR3 is TGTGCCAGCAGAACACTTGCGGATGTAGATACGCAGTATTTT. The chain combines TRBV13 with TRBJ2-3; D remains ambiguous. In germline, CDR1 is PRHDT, CDR2 FYEKMQ (reference sequence). The germline V and J ends were trimmed by 6 bases and 5 bases, with 15 bases remaining between them. CDR3 length equals 14 residues.

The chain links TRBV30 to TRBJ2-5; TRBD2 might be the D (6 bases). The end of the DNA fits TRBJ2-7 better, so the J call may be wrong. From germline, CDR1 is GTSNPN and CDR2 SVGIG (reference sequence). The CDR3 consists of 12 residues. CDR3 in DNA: TGTGCCTGGACGGGCGGGGAGATCGAGCAGTACTTC. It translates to CAWTGGEIEQYF.

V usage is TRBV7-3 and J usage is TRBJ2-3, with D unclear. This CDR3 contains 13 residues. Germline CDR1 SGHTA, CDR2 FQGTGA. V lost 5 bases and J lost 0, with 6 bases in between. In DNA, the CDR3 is TGTGCCAGCAGCCCCGGAAGCACAGATACGCAGTATTTT. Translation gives CASSPGSTDTQYF.

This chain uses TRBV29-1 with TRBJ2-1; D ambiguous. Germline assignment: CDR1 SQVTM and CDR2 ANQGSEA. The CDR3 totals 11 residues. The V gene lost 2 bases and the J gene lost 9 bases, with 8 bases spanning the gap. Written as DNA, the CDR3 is TGCAGCGTTGAATTCTGGGGTGAGCAGTTCTTC. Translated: CSVEFWGEQFF.

CDR3 bases: TGTGCCAGCAGCTTGCGGCGGACCTACGAGCAGTACTTC. Its protein product is CASSLRRTYEQYF. This chain links TRBV5-6 with TRBJ2-7; D is undetermined. The germline gives CDR1 SGHDT, CDR2 YYEEEE. The CDR3 extends over 13 amino acids. V was clipped by 1 base and J by 2 bases, with 7 bases between them.

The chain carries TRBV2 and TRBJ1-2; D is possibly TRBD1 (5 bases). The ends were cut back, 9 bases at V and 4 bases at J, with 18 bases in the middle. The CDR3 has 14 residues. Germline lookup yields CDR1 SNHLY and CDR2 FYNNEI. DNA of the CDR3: TGTGCCAGGTTACTTAGGGGTTCGGGCTATGGCTACACCTTC. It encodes CARLLRGSGYGYTF.

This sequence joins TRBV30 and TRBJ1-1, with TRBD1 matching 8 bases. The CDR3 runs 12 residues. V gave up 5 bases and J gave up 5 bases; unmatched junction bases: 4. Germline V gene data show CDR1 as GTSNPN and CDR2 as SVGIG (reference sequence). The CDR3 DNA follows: TGTGCCTGGGGACAGGGAGAGACTGAAGCTTTCTTT. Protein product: CAWGQGETEAFF. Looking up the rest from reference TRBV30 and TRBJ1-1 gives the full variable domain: SQTIHQWPATLVQPVGSPLSLECTVEGTSNPNLYWYRQAAGRGLQLLFYSVGIGQISSEVPQNLSASRPQDRQFILSSKKLLLSDSGFYLCAWGQGETEAFFGQGTRLTVV.